This entry lists 24 T cell receptor beta chains sequenced from one sample in a study of blood T cell repertoires in COVID-19 (TCRdb year 2020). Receptor libraries were prepared by the immunoSEQ multiplex PCR assay. Entries here come from immuneACCESS through TCRdb and include only in-frame sequences with V and J called. Some clones fail to appear in such tables; in the studies checked, an unresolved V gene covers under half of the shortfall, and the cause of the remainder is unknown. Here the sample has 150,000 to 200,000 clones; around 90% occur a single time. Approximately 9% of the sample is in the top ten clones. The sequencing sample was made of PBMCs or T cells enriched from blood (not recorded which). Every receptor here comes from a young woman who had recovered from COVID-19.

V and J are TRBV7-2 and TRBJ1-5; D unresolved. The CDR3 loop spans 14 amino acids. Per the germline V gene, CDR1 is SGHTA and CDR2 is FQGNSA. The V end lost 6 bases, the J end lost 3 bases, and 12 bases lay between the germline ends. CDR3 protein: CASSLDGLNQPQHF. The CDR3, as DNA: TGTGCCAGCAGTTTGGACGGACTCAATCAGCCCCAGCATTTT.

The chain combines TRBV4-3 with TRBJ1-2, with D unclear. Trimming cost V 1 base and J 8 bases, with 14 bases left between them. Germline values: CDR1 LGHNA, CDR2 YSLEER. The CDR3 consists of 14 residues. The CDR3 spells CASSQGSGGLGYTF. The CDR3 DNA sequence: TGCGCCAGCAGCCAAGGCAGCGGAGGGTTAGGCTACACCTTC.

The V gene is TRBV3-1 (or the pseudogene TRBV3-2), the J gene TRBJ2-7; 11 nucleotides line up with TRBD1. The V gene's germline CDR1 is LGHDT and CDR2 YNNKEL (reference sequence). The J segment lost 3 bases and the V segment lost 4 bases, leaving 5 bases of the junction unmatched. The CDR3 totals 15 residues. This CDR3 reads CASSPWDRGYYEQYF. Written as DNA, the CDR3 is TGTGCCAGCAGCCCTTGGGACAGGGGGTACTACGAGCAGTACTTC.

The rearrangement joins TRBV2 to TRBJ2-2; no reliable D call. Germline values: CDR1 SNHLY, CDR2 FYNNEI. This CDR3 contains 12 residues. V was shortened by 2 bases and J by 11 bases, with 9 bases between the two germline ends. CDR3 protein: CASSEFHPELFF. CDR3 nucleotides: TGTGCCAGCAGTGAATTCCATCCCGAGCTGTTTTTT.

The chain couples TRBV7-8 to TRBJ1-5, with D perhaps TRBD1 (6 bases). This CDR3 has 16 amino acids. The V end lost 1 base, the J end lost 5 bases, and 15 bases lay between the germline ends. The germline V gene encodes CDR1 SGHVS and CDR2 FQNEAQ. The CDR3 coding sequence is TGTGCCAGCAGCTTAGAGGGGACACTGATTTATCAGCCCCAGCATTTT. Encoded protein: CASSLEGTLIYQPQHF.

V is TRBV6-1 and J is TRBJ2-7; possibly TRBD2 for D (7 bases). CDR1 MNHNS and CDR2 SASEGT come from the germline V gene. Trimming left V 2 bases short and J 2 bases short, with 13 bases between. CDR3 size: 15 residues. In nucleotides, the CDR3 is TGTGCCAGCAGTGAATGGGAGGGGGGAACCTACGAGCAGTACTTC. Protein: CASSEWEGGTYEQYF.

The J gene is TRBJ1-5, the V gene TRBV7-2; 7 nucleotides align to TRBD1. With V trimmed by 4 bases and J by 5 bases, 8 bases remained unmatched. The CDR3 totals 15 residues. Germline assignment: CDR1 SGHTA and CDR2 FQGNSA. This CDR3 is CASSWHDRDHQPQHF. CDR3 DNA sequence: TGTGCCAGCAGCTGGCACGACAGGGATCATCAGCCCCAGCATTTT.

V gene TRBV5-6 combines with J gene TRBJ1-6; D gene unclear. Trimming pared 0 bases from V and 5 bases from J, leaving 9 bases between. Germline V gene sequence: CDR1 SGHDT, CDR2 YYEEEE. The CDR3 totals 15 residues. In DNA, the CDR3 is TGTGCCAGCAGCTTGGACAGCTTTGATAATTCACCCCTCCACTTT. Protein product: CASSLDSFDNSPLHF.

The V call is TRBV5-1, the J call TRBJ2-5; TRBD2 agrees at 12 bases. Germline CDR1 is SGHRS and CDR2 is YFSETQ. CDR3 size: 16 residues. V trimming: 4 bases; J trimming: 5 bases; junction bases outside the gene matches: 9. The CDR3, as DNA: TGCGCCAGCAGCCCAAGGACTAGCGGGGCGGGGGAGACCCAGTACTTC. This translates into CASSPRTSGAGETQYF.

This chain links TRBV6-5 with TRBJ2-5; tentatively, D is TRBD2 (6 bases). This CDR3 comprises 14 residues. The germline V gene encodes CDR1 MNHEY and CDR2 SVGAGI. Trimming removed 6 bases at V and 4 bases at J, with 15 bases between. CDR3 sequence (DNA): TGTGCCAGCAGCCACCCCCGGGGGAGAGAGACCCAGTACTTC. It translates to CASSHPRGRETQYF.

CDR3 sequence reads: CASSNRGYTQYF. The CDR3 DNA reads TGTGCCAGCAGTAACAGGGGGTATACGCAGTATTTT. The chain joins TRBV28 to TRBJ2-3; 8 bases are a match to TRBD1. CDR1 and CDR2 from the germline V gene are MDHEN and SYDVKM. V gave up 5 bases and J gave up 7 bases; unmatched junction bases: 2. This CDR3 is built from 12 residues.

The rearrangement uses TRBV25-1 and TRBJ1-1; 8 nucleotides agree with TRBD1. Looked up from germline, CDR1 is MGHDK and CDR2 is SYGVNS. V lost 4 bases and J lost 1; bases outside the gene matches: 2. The CDR3 loop spans 14 amino acids. The CDR3: CASSGGQANTEAFF. The CDR3 region has the DNA TGTGCCAGCAGTGGGGGACAGGCGAACACTGAAGCTTTCTTT.

The chain recombines TRBV19 with TRBJ1-1, with D uncertain. The V and J ends lost 1 base and 0 bases respectively, with 15 bases between them. This CDR3 comprises 17 residues. CDR1 and CDR2 (germline): LNHDA, SQIVND (reference sequence). CDR3 protein: CASSIVTGYEVNTEAFF. The CDR3, as DNA: TGTGCCAGTAGTATAGTAACCGGATACGAGGTGAACACTGAAGCTTTCTTT.

The chain couples TRBV28 to TRBJ1-1, with D maybe TRBD1 (5 bases). The CDR3 covers 15 residues. V was trimmed by 7 bases and J by 7 bases, leaving 22 bases between them. Germline V gene lookup returns CDR1 MDHEN and CDR2 SYDVKM. The CDR3 loop reads CASTPRGEGAIEAFF. DNA for the CDR3: TGTGCCAGCACCCCCCGGGGGGAGGGAGCGATTGAAGCTTTCTTT.

The chain is built from TRBV18 and TRBJ1-3; no clear D gene. This CDR3 comprises 15 residues. V was clipped by 3 bases and J by 0 bases, with 9 bases between them. In germline, CDR1 is KGHSH, CDR2 LQKENI. The CDR3 DNA reads as TGTGCCAGCTCACCGCCGGGAAACTCTGGAAACACCATATATTTT. Translating it yields CASSPPGNSGNTIYF.

The J gene is TRBJ2-4, the V gene TRBV6-6; 14 bases are a match to TRBD2. The germline gives CDR1 MNHNY, CDR2 SVGAGI (reference sequence). This CDR3 comprises 20 residues. V trimming: 5 bases; J trimming: 2 bases; junction bases outside the gene matches: 14. The CDR3 is CASSPPPGLAGVFSKNIQYF. In DNA, the CDR3 is TGTGCCAGCAGTCCCCCCCCGGGACTAGCGGGAGTATTTTCCAAAAACATTCAGTACTTC.

The DNA for the CDR3 is TGTGCCAGCAGTGAAGTTACCGGGGGTAGGAGTGAGCAGTTCTTC. Amino acid sequence: CASSEVTGGRSEQFF. The chain combines TRBV6-1 with TRBJ2-1; maybe TRBD2 (6 bases). This CDR3 spans 15 amino acids. Trimming took 1 base from V and 9 from J, leaving 16 bases between them. Germline V lookup: CDR1 MNHNS, CDR2 SASEGT.

The rearrangement links TRBV28 to TRBJ2-1; D unresolved. Trimming took off 3 bases at V and 0 bases at J, with 6 bases between the two ends. The germline V gene encodes CDR1 MDHEN and CDR2 SYDVKM. The CDR3 loop spans 14 amino acids. The CDR3 reads CASSFPSSYNEQFF. CDR3 nucleotide sequence: TGTGCCAGCAGTTTCCCCAGCTCCTACAATGAGCAGTTCTTC.

This clone came up once. The CDR3 here is CASSLVQEQYF. DNA of the CDR3: TGTGCCAGCAGCTTAGTCCAGGAGCAGTACTTC. This chain joins TRBV11-3 and TRBJ2-7; D remains ambiguous. CDR3 length equals 11 residues. V was pared by 1 base and J by 7 bases, with 5 bases between. CDR1 and CDR2 (germline): SGHNT, YENEEA. Filled out from reference TRBV11-3 and TRBJ2-7, the complete variable domain reads EAGVVQSPRYKIIEKKQPVAFWCNPISGHNTLYWYLQNLGQGPELLIRYENEEAVDDSQLPKDRFSAERLKGVDSTLKIQPAELGDSAVYLCASSLVQEQYFGPGTRLTVT.

The chain has TRBV7-8 and TRBJ1-5; 8 nucleotides match TRBD1. There are 16 residues in the CDR3. Looked up from germline, CDR1 is SGHVS and CDR2 is FQNEAQ. The V gene end was trimmed by 5 bases and the J gene end by 0 bases; junction bases not matched to a gene: 6. The CDR3 nucleotides are TGTGCCAGCAGCCGGGGGACAGGTACTAGCAATCAGCCCCAGCATTTT. This codes for CASSRGTGTSNQPQHF.

This chain joins TRBV7-2 and TRBJ2-2; TRBD2 aligns across 7 bases. This CDR3 is built from 17 residues. The germline CDR1 and CDR2 sequences are SGHTA and FQGNSA. The trim removed 0 bases at V and 3 bases at J, leaving 7 bases unmatched. Written as DNA, the CDR3 is TGTGCCAGCAGCTTAGCGGTCGAGCGGGGATACACCGGGGAGCTGTTTTTT. It encodes CASSLAVERGYTGELFF. Drawing the rest from reference TRBV7-2 and TRBJ2-2, the complete variable domain is GAGVSQSPSNKVTEKGKDVELRCDPISGHTALYWYRQSLGQGLEFLIYFQGNSAPDKSGLPSDRFSAERTGGSVSTLTIQRTQQEDSAVYLCASSLAVERGYTGELFFGEGSRLTVL.

As to this clone: The identical CDR3 is also encoded by other nucleotide sequences in the sample. The V gene is TRBV7-9, the J gene TRBJ2-2, with a weak D call TRBD2 (5 bases). The V end was cut by 2 bases, the J end by 4 bases, with 11 bases between. The CDR3 sequence is 15 residues long. Per the germline V gene, CDR1 is SEHNR and CDR2 is FQNEAQ (reference sequence). DNA for the CDR3: TGTGCCAGCAGCTTAAACTCCGGAGGCACCGGGGAGCTGTTTTTT. This codes for CASSLNSGGTGELFF.

The gene calls are TRBV3-1 (or the pseudogene TRBV3-2) and TRBJ1-1; D unclear. There are 12 residues in the CDR3. Trimming removed 4 bases from V and 8 bases from J, with 11 bases in between. Germline lookup yields CDR1 LGHDT and CDR2 YNNKEL (reference sequence). CDR3 sequence: CASSPPGLEAFF. CDR3 coding DNA: TGTGCCAGCAGCCCTCCGGGTCTAGAAGCTTTCTTT.

The V call is TRBV19, the J call TRBJ2-3; TRBD2 aligns across 14 bases. CDR1 and CDR2 (germline): LNHDA, SQIVND (reference sequence). Trimming took 0 bases from V and 5 from J; bases not matched to a gene: 7. CDR3 size: 18 residues. The CDR3 sequence: CASSIEVPGLAGVDTQYF. The DNA for the CDR3 is TGTGCCAGTAGTATAGAAGTGCCGGGACTAGCGGGGGTAGATACGCAGTATTTT. The full variable domain, in which reference TRBV19 and TRBJ2-3 provide the parts outside the CDR3, is DGGITQSPKYLFRKEGQNVTLSCEQNLNHDAMYWYRQDPGQGLRLIYYSQIVNDFQKGDIAEGYSVSREKKESFPLTVTSAQKNPTAFYLCASSIEVPGLAGVDTQYFGPGTRLTVL.